This T cell receptor (beta chain) emerged from a study of brain T cells in children with intractable seizures. Regarding time point: blood from clinic visit 5 months post-surgery; TSC patient then seizure free. This table comes from immunoSEQ multiplex PCR, and its TCRdb copy is limited to in-frame clones, with some not included. In the table there are about 340,000 clones, roughly 92% of which are singletons. The sequenced sample was peripheral blood, obtained more than 4 months after surgery. This TCR was sampled from a boy under two years old with tuberous sclerosis and intractable seizures.

CDR3 bases: TGTGCCAGCAGCCAAGGGGCAATCCGGGGAATAGACGAGCAGTACTTC. It yields the protein CASSQGAIRGIDEQYF. The rearrangement links TRBV14 to TRBJ2-7, with D possibly TRBD2 on 5 matching bases. The CDR3 consists of 16 residues. The V gene lost 1 base and the J gene lost 5 bases, with 18 bases spanning the gap. Germline V gene data show CDR1 as SGHDN and CDR2 as FVKESK.